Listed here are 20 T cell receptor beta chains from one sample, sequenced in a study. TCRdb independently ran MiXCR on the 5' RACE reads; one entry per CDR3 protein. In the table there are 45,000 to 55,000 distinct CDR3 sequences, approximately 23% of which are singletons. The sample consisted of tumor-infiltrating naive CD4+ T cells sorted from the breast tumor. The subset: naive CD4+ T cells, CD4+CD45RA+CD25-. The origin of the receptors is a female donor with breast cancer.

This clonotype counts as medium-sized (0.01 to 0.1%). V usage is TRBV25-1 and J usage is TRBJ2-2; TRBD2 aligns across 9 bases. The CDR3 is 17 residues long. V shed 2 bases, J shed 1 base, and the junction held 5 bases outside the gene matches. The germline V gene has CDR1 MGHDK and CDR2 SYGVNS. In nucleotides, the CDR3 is TGTGCCAGCAGTGAAGGTAGCGGGAGAGGGAACACCGGGGAGCTGTTTTTT. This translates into CASSEGSGRGNTGELFF.

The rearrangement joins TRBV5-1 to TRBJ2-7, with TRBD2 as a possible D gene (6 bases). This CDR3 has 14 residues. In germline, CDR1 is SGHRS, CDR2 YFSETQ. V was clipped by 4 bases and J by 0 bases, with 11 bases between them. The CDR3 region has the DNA TGCGCCAGCAGCCCTACTAGCCCCTCCTACGAGCAGTACTTC. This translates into CASSPTSPSYEQYF.

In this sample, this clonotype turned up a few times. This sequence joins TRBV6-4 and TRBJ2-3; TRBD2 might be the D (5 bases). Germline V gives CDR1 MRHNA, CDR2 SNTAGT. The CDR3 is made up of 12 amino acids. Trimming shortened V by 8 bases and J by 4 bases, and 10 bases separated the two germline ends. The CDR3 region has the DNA TGTGCCAGCGGAACACTAGCAGATACGCAGTATTTT. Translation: CASGTLADTQYF.

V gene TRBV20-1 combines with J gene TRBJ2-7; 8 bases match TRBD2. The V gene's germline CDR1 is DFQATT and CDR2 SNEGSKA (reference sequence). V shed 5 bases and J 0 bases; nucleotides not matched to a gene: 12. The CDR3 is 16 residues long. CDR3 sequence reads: CSAYFSGTLSSYEQYF. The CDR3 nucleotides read TGCAGTGCTTATTTTAGCGGGACCCTCTCCTCCTACGAGCAGTACTTC.

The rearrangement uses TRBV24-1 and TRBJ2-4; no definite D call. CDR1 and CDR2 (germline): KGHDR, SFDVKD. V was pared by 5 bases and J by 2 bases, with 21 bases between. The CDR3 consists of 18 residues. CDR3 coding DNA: TGTGCCACCAGTGTCCCGGGTCTCGTCGAGTGTCCCAAAAACATTCAGTACTTC. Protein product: CATSVPGLVECPKNIQYF.

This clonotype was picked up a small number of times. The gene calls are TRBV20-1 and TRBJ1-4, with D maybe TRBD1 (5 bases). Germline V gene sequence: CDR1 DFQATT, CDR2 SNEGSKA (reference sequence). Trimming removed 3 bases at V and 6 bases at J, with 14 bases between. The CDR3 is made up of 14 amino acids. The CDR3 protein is CSARKGQGDEKLFF. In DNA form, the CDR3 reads TGCAGTGCTAGGAAGGGGCAGGGTGATGAAAAACTGTTTTTT.

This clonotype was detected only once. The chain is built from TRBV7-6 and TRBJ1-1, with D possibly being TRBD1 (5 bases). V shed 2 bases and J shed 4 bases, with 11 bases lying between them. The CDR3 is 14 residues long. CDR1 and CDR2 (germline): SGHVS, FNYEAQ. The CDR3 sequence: CASSLLGEGTEAFF. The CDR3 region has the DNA TGTGCCAGCAGCTTACTAGGGGAAGGCACTGAAGCTTTCTTT.

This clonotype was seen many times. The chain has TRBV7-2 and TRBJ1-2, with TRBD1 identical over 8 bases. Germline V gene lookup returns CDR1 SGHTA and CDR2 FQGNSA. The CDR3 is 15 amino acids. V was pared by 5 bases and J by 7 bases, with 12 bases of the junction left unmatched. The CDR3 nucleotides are TGTGCCAGCAGCGCTACGACAGGGGTTGCGGGTGGCTACACCTTC. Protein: CASSATTGVAGGYTF.

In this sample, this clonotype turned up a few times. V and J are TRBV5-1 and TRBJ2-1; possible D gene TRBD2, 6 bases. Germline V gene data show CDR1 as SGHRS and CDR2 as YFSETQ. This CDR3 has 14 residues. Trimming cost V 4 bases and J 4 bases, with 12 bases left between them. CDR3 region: CASSRGERYNEQFF. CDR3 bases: TGCGCCAGCAGCCGCGGGGAAAGGTACAATGAGCAGTTCTTC.

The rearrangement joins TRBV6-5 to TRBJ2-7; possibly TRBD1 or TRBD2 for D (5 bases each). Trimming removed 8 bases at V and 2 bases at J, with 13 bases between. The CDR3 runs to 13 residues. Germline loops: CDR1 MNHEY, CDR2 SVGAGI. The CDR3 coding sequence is TGTGCCAGCCGTCGGGACGGAACCTACGAGCAGTACTTC. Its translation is CASRRDGTYEQYF.

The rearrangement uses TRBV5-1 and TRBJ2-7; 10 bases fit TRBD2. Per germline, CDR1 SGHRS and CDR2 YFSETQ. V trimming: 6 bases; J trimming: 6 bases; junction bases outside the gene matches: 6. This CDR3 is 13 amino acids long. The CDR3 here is CASKASGSSEQYF. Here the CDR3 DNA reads TGCGCCAGCAAGGCTAGCGGGAGTTCCGAGCAGTACTTC.

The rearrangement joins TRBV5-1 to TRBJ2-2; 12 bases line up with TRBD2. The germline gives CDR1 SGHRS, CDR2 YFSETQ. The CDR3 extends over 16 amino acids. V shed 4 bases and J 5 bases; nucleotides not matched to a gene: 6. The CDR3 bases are TGCGCCAGCAGCAAAACTAGCGGGAGGATAACCGGGGAGCTGTTTTTT. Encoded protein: CASSKTSGRITGELFF. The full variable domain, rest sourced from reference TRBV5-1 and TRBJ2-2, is KAGVTQTPRYLIKTRGQQVTLSCSPISGHRSVSWYQQTPGQGLQFLFEYFSETQRNKGNFPGRFSGRQFSNSRSEMNVSTLELGDSALYLCASSKTSGRITGELFFGEGSRLTVL.

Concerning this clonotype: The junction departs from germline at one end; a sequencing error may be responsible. The CDR3 nucleotides are TGTGCCAGCACCCCAGCGGGGGGCGAAACTGAAGATTTCTTT. Translating gives CASTPAGGETEDFF. The chain is built from TRBV7-9 and TRBJ1-1, with D tentatively TRBD1 (6 bases). The CDR3 spans 14 residues. Germline V gene sequence: CDR1 SEHNR, CDR2 FQNEAQ (reference sequence).

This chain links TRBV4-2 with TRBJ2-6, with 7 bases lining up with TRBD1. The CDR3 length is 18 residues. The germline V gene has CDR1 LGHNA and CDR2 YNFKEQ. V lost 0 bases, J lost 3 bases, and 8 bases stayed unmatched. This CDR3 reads CASSQDGDRRGGANVLTF. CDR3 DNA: TGTGCCAGCAGCCAAGATGGGGACAGAAGAGGTGGGGCCAACGTCCTGACTTTC.

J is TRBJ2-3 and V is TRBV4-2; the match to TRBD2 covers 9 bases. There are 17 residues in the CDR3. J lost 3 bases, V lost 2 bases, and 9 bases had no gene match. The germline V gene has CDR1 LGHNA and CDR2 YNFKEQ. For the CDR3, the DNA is TGTGCCAGCAGCCAACCTCTTAGCGGGAGTGAGACAGATACGCAGTATTTT. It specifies CASSQPLSGSETDTQYF.

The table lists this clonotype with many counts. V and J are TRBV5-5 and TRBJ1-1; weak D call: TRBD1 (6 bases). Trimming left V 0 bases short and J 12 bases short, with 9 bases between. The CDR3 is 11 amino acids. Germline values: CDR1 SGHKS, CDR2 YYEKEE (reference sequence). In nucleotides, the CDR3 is TGTGCCAGCAGCTTGGGGGACACCACTTTCTTT. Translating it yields CASSLGDTTFF.

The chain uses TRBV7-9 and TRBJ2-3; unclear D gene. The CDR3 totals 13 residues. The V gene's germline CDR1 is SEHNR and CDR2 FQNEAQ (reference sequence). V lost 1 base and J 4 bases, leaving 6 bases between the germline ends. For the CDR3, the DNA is TGTGCCAGCAGCTTAGGGTTGTCAGATACGCAGTATTTT. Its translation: CASSLGLSDTQYF.

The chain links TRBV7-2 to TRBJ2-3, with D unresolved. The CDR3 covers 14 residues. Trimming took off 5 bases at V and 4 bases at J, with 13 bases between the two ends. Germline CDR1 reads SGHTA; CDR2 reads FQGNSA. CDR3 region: CASSPDAVADTQYF. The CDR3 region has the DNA TGTGCCAGCAGCCCCGACGCGGTCGCAGATACGCAGTATTTT.

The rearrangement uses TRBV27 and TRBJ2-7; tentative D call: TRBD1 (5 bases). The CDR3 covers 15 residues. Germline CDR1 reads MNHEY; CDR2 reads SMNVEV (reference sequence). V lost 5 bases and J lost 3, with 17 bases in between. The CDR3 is CASSPDKTVRYEQYF. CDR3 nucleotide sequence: TGTGCCAGCAGTCCAGACAAGACAGTTCGCTACGAGCAGTACTTC.

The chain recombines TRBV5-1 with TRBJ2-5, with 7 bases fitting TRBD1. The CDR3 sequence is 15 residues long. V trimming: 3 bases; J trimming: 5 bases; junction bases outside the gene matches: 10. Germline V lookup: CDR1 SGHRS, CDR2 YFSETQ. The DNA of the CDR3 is TGCGCCAGCAGCTCCTCGACAGGGAATATGGAGACCCAGTACTTC. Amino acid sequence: CASSSSTGNMETQYF.